This T cell receptor (beta chain) comes out of a study of T cells in localized non-small cell lung cancer. Overall study results and limits: Paired adjacent lung recovered a median about 60 of the top 100 tumor clones. The highest T cell clonality was in uninvolved adjacent lung, above tumor. Higher blood T cell density tracked longer overall survival.

In the case of this clone: As yet, its antigen is unknown.

Method: immunoSEQ multiplex PCR; TCRdb's copy keeps in-frame clones and lacks some. The table records about 33,000 clones, roughly 90% of them present only once. This clonotype was sampled from a man between 40 and 69 years old with stage I lung adenocarcinoma. The sample in question was peripheral blood, obtained before any cancer treatment.

The CDR3 here is CASSESVVATGANVLTF. DNA of the CDR3: TGCGCCAGCAGTGAGTCGGTAGTGGCCACTGGGGCCAACGTCCTGACTTTC. The V and J genes are TRBV10-1 and TRBJ2-6; D gene uncertain. There are 17 residues in the CDR3. Looked up from germline, CDR1 is WNHNN and CDR2 is SYGVQD (reference sequence). V lost 0 bases to trimming and J lost 2 bases, with 11 bases between them.